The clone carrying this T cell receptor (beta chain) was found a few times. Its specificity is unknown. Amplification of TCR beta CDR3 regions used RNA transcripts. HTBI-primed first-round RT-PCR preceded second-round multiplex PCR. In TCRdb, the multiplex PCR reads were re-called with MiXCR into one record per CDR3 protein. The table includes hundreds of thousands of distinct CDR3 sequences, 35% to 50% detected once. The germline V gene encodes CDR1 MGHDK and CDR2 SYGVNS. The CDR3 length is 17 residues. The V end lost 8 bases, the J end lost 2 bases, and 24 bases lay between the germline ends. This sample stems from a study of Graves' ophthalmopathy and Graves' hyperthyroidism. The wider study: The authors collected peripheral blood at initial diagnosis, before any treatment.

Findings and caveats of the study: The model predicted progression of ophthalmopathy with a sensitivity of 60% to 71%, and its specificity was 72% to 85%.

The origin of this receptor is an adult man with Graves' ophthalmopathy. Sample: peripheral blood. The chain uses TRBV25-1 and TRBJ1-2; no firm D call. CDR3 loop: CASSVSEAAQGNYGYTF. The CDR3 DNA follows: TGTGCCAGCTCAGTCAGCGAGGCAGCTCAAGGGAACTATGGCTACACCTTC.